This T cell receptor (beta chain) is from a study of cytomegalovirus exposure and HLA in healthy donors. Findings and caveats of the study: Information on immune exposure was restricted to one variable (CMV serostatus). Later on, an analysis showed TCR association rates differing by HLA locus, with DRB1 the most and HLA-C the fewest. According to an earlier analysis, most TCR beta V segments yielded productive rearrangements about 87% or about 30% of the time. The classifier reportedly diagnosed cytomegalovirus status with high sensitivity and specificity.

The PCR contained 60 Vbeta and 13 Jbeta primers. This table comes from immunoSEQ multiplex PCR, and its TCRdb copy is limited to in-frame clones, with some not included. This sample carries over 80,000 clones, around 72% of them seen once, and the ten largest clones take about 3.5%. This clone was seen only a few times. The antigen is not known. This CDR3 has 14 amino acids. Germline lookup yields CDR1 SNHLY and CDR2 FYNNEI. Trimming took 4 bases from V and 4 from J, leaving 13 bases between them. The TCR originated in a man aged 40-49 years in good health and CMV-seronegative. The V call is TRBV2, the J call TRBJ1-1; D unclear. Sequencing was performed on PBMCs. The CDR3 region has the DNA TGTGCCAGCAGTGCCCAGGTTATGGGCACTGAAGCTTTCTTT. This codes for CASSAQVMGTEAFF.